The text below deals with one TCR beta chain. The sample holds other DNA sequences that translate to the same CDR3. The entry originates in a study of cytomegalovirus exposure and HLA in healthy donors. The primer mix had 60 Vbeta and 13 Jbeta primers. Assay: immunoSEQ multiplex PCR; the TCRdb copy retains only in-frame clones and omits some. The table has around 68,000 clones, over 75% seen once; the top ten hold about 10%. Germline CDR1 SGHVS, CDR2 FNYEAQ. The CDR3 has 15 residues. V shed 2 bases, J shed 8 bases, and the junction held 8 bases outside the gene matches. The sample was PBMCs. The chain joins TRBV7-6 to TRBJ2-1; 8 bases line up with TRBD1. This receptor was taken from a female donor in good health and CMV-seronegative. Written as DNA, the CDR3 is TGTGCCAGCAGCTTAAGGACAGGGTCTTGGGATGAGCAGTTCTTC. It yields the protein CASSLRTGSWDEQFF. Based on the CDR3 plus reference TRBV7-6 and TRBJ2-1, the full variable domain is GAGVSQSPRYKVTKRGQDVALRCDPISGHVSLYWYRQALGQGPEFLTYFNYEAQQDKSGLPNDRFSAERPEGSISTLTIQRTEQRDSAMYRCASSLRTGSWDEQFFGPGTRLTVL.